These T cell receptor beta chains were read from a single sample in a study of shared clonotypes between healthy human individuals. Libraries were prepared by immunoSEQ multiplex PCR; TCRdb keeps only in-frame clonotypes and omits some of them. The repertoire has approximately 480,000 clones, about 80% of them found once; the top ten carry roughly an eighth. Sequences were obtained from PBMCs. The receptors here all came from a woman in her 40s in good health. Some clones in this sample may be carry-over from other donors' samples. Each CDR3 is given with its conserved first and last residue. D genes are given only for firm matches. Size is omitted from some rows. Given values are once, few, many or a class for expanded clones.

V	J	size	D	DNA	CDR3
TRBV7-2	TRBJ1-2	NA	NA	TGTGCCAGCAGCGTATCGGTTGATAACTATGGCTACACCTTC	CASSVSVDNYGYTF
TRBV5-1	TRBJ2-5	NA	TRBD1	TGCGCCAGCAGCTTGGGGGGGACAGAACAAGAGACCCAGTACTTC	CASSLGGTEQETQYF
TRBV29-1	TRBJ2-3	NA	NA	TGCAGCGTTGAAGGGCTCACAGATACGCAGTATTTT	CSVEGLTDTQYF
TRBV27	TRBJ2-6	NA	TRBD2	TGTGCCAGCAGTCCTAGGCGGGGGATTCTCTCTGGGGCCAACGTCCTGACTTTC	CASSPRRGILSGANVLTF
TRBV11-2	TRBJ2-3	NA	NA	TGTGCCAGCAGCTTCCTTCCGGCGAATAAGGGGACAGATACGCAGTATTTT	CASSFLPANKGTDTQYF
TRBV2	TRBJ2-7	many	TRBD2	TGTGCCACGAGACCCGGGACTACTCTACGCGAGCAGTACTTC	CATRPGTTLREQYF
TRBV5-1	TRBJ2-1	NA	TRBD1	TGCGCCAGCAGCTACGGGACAGGGGCCTACAATGAGCAGTTCTTC	CASSYGTGAYNEQFF
TRBV4-3	TRBJ1-5	NA	NA	TGCGCCAGCAGCCAAGATTGGAGAAGCAATCAGCCCCAGCATTTT	CASSQDWRSNQPQHF
TRBV5-8	TRBJ2-7	NA	NA	TGTGCCAGCAGCTTGGCTAGCACCGTTGCCTCCGAGCAGTACTTC	CASSLASTVASEQYF
TRBV18	TRBJ1-5	once	NA	TGTGCCAGCTCAGGGGGGATTGGCAATCAGCCCCAGCATTTT	CASSGGIGNQPQHF
TRBV9	TRBJ2-3	NA	NA	TGTGCCAGCAGCGTAGACCAGCGGGCTACCACAGATACGCAGTATTTT	CASSVDQRATTDTQYF
TRBV27	TRBJ2-2	NA	NA	TGTGCCAGCAGTCCGACGGACACCGGGGAGCTGTTTTTT	CASSPTDTGELFF
TRBV7-3	TRBJ1-3	NA	NA	TGTGCCAGCAGCTTAAATCCGATGAGCTCTGGAAACACCATATATTTT	CASSLNPMSSGNTIYF
TRBV29-1	TRBJ1-4	NA	TRBD1	TGCAGCGTAACAGGGGGAACTAATGAAAAACTGTTTTTT	CSVTGGTNEKLFF
TRBV5-4	TRBJ2-7	NA	TRBD2	TGTGCCAGCAGCTTGGCTAGCGGCCCCCACTACGAGCAGTACTTC	CASSLASGPHYEQYF
TRBV9	TRBJ2-2	NA	NA	TGTGCCAGCAGCGTAGGGCGGGTGAACACCGGGGAGCTGTTTTTT	CASSVGRVNTGELFF
TRBV9	TRBJ2-1	NA	NA	TGTGCCAGCAGCGTAGCTGGGGGGTTTTACAATGAGCAGTTCTTC	CASSVAGGFYNEQFF
TRBV27	TRBJ2-1	NA	NA	TGTGCCAGCAGTTACCCTCACGGAGGTTCCTACAATGAGCAGTTCTTC	CASSYPHGGSYNEQFF
TRBV28	TRBJ2-7	NA	NA	TGTGCCAGCAGTTTTCGGTTAGGGGACGAGCAGTACTTC	CASSFRLGDEQYF
TRBV2	TRBJ1-5	NA	NA	TGTGCCAGCAGTCCCTTCCTACAGGGCACTCAGCCCCAGCATTTT	CASSPFLQGTQPQHF
TRBV5-1	TRBJ2-7	NA	NA	TGCGCCAGCAGCTTCGGGGTCCGGGGTAGGGTCGGCGAGCAGTACTTC	CASSFGVRGRVGEQYF
TRBV5-4	TRBJ1-1	many	TRBD1	TGTGCCAGCAGCAGCGGGGACAGAGGGTACACTGAAGCTTTCTTT	CASSSGDRGYTEAFF
TRBV11-3	TRBJ2-1	NA	NA	TGTGCCAGCAGCAACAGCGATGAGCAGTTCTTC	CASSNSDEQFF
TRBV5-1	TRBJ1-4	once	TRBD1	TGCGCCAGCAAGGCCAGGGGGAATGAAAAACTGTTTTTT	CASKARGNEKLFF
TRBV19	TRBJ1-3	NA	NA	TGTGCCAGTAGTATTCGGGCGGACAACACAGGCTCGGGCTCTGGAAACACCATATATTTT	CASSIRADNTGSGSGNTIYF
TRBV7-2	TRBJ2-1	NA	TRBD2	TGTGCCAGCAGCCTTAGACTAGCGGTGTCAATGTTCCATGAGCAGTTCTTC	CASSLRLAVSMFHEQFF
TRBV15	TRBJ2-7	NA	TRBD2	TGTGCCACCAGCTGGACTAGCGGATACTCCTACGAGCAGTACTTC	CATSWTSGYSYEQYF
TRBV7-7	TRBJ1-5	once	TRBD1	TGTGCTAGCAGCTATGGACAGGGGGCGGGTCAGCCCCAGCATTTT	CASSYGQGAGQPQHF
TRBV4-1	TRBJ2-1	NA	TRBD1	TGCGCCAGCAGCCTTTTGGGACAGGGGGCGATTGAGCAGTTCTTC	CASSLLGQGAIEQFF
TRBV2	TRBJ1-5	NA	TRBD1	TGTGCCAGCAGGGGGCGTGGGGACAGGGGATATAGCAATCAGCCCCAGCATTTT	CASRGRGDRGYSNQPQHF
TRBV6-5	TRBJ2-7	NA	NA	TGTGCCAGCAGTTACTCTCTACTAGCTGTTACCTACGAGCAGTACTTC	CASSYSLLAVTYEQYF
TRBV28	TRBJ1-1	NA	TRBD1	TGTGCCAGCAGTTTCCTTGACAGGGGAAACACTGAAGCTTTCTTT	CASSFLDRGNTEAFF
TRBV28	TRBJ2-3	NA	TRBD2	TGTGCCAGCAACCCACTAGCGGGAGGACTCGGAGATACGCAGTATTTT	CASNPLAGGLGDTQYF
TRBV19	TRBJ2-1	NA	TRBD1	TGTGCCAGTAGTGCCCGGGCCGGGACAGGGGGTAACAATGAGCAGTTCTTC	CASSARAGTGGNNEQFF
TRBV6-5	TRBJ2-2	NA	NA	TGTGCCACCACGAGAGATGTTGGGACCGGGGAGCTGTTTTTT	CATTRDVGTGELFF
TRBV2	TRBJ2-7	NA	TRBD1	TGTGCCAGCAGTACCGACAGGGGGCGATCCTACGAGCAGTACTTC	CASSTDRGRSYEQYF
TRBV5-1	TRBJ2-3	NA	NA	TGCGCCAGCAGCTTGGACATTCCAGATACGCAGTATTTT	CASSLDIPDTQYF
TRBV7-3	TRBJ2-2	NA	NA	TGTGCCAGCAGCTTAAATACCGGCGGGGAGCTGTTTTTT	CASSLNTGGELFF
TRBV7-8	TRBJ1-1	NA	NA	TGTGCCAGCAGCTTACCCCAGGGTGGGAGCACTGAAGCTTTCTTT	CASSLPQGGSTEAFF
TRBV5-6	TRBJ2-6	NA	NA	TGTGCCAGCAGCTTGTACTATTCTGGGGCCAACGTCCTGACTTTC	CASSLYYSGANVLTF
TRBV4-2	TRBJ1-3	NA	NA	TGTGCCAGCAGCCAGACCTTTGGAAACACCATATATTTT	CASSQTFGNTIYF
TRBV28	TRBJ2-7	NA	NA	TGTGCCAGCAGGCCTACAGGGCACTCCTACGAGCAGTACTTC	CASRPTGHSYEQYF
TRBV28	TRBJ2-2	few	NA	TGTGCCAGCAGTTTAGACGGGATGAACACCGGGGAGCTGTTTTTT	CASSLDGMNTGELFF
TRBV7-3	TRBJ2-3	NA	TRBD1	TGTGCCAGCAGCCCTCGGGACAGGGCCCTACTGGATACGCAGTATTTT	CASSPRDRALLDTQYF
TRBV9	TRBJ2-7	NA	NA	TGTGCCAGCAGCGTAGGGCCGGGGGGCGACGAGCAGTACTTC	CASSVGPGGDEQYF
TRBV7-3	TRBJ2-2	once	NA	TGTGCCAGCAGCTTACTCAGAAATACCGGGGAGCTGTTTTTT	CASSLLRNTGELFF
TRBV6-5	TRBJ2-5	NA	TRBD1	TGTGCCAGCAGTTACTCGGGGACAGGGGTAGGGGAGACCCAGTACTTC	CASSYSGTGVGETQYF
TRBV7-7	TRBJ2-1	NA	TRBD2	TGTGCCAGCAGCCCTCGGACTAGCGGGAGCTCCTACAATGAGCAGTTCTTC	CASSPRTSGSSYNEQFF
TRBV18	TRBJ2-7	NA	NA	TGTGCCAGCTCACCACCGGGCAGGGGACACGAGCAGTACTTC	CASSPPGRGHEQYF
TRBV30	TRBJ1-1	NA	NA	TGTGCCTGGAGTCCGGGGTACACTGAAGCTTTCTTT	CAWSPGYTEAFF
TRBV27	TRBJ1-2	NA	NA	TGTGCCAGCAGTTTATACCTCTATGGCTACACCTTC	CASSLYLYGYTF
TRBV6-1	TRBJ1-4	NA	TRBD1	TGTGCCAGCGGCCCTTCCGGGACAGGAAGAGAAAAACTGTTTTTT	CASGPSGTGREKLFF
TRBV29-1	TRBJ1-1	few	NA	TGCAGCGTTGAACCGGGGAACACTGAAGCTTTCTTT	CSVEPGNTEAFF
TRBV7-6	TRBJ2-2	NA	NA	TGTGCCAGCAGCAGATATAGCGGTTATGGGACCGGGGAGCTGTTTTTT	CASSRYSGYGTGELFF
TRBV7-2	TRBJ1-5	NA	NA	TGTGCCAGCAGCTTACCGGGGGGATCCAATCAGCCCCAGCATTTT	CASSLPGGSNQPQHF
TRBV5-6	TRBJ1-5	NA	NA	TGTGCCAGCAGCCTAGGGTCGGGGGCCGCAAATCAGCCCCAGCATTTT	CASSLGSGAANQPQHF
TRBV11-3	TRBJ2-1	NA	NA	TGTGCCAGCAGCTTAGATAGTACGAATGAGCAGTTCTTC	CASSLDSTNEQFF
TRBV11-2	TRBJ2-7	NA	TRBD1	TGTGCCAGCAGCTTATCAGGGGGCGATTCGTGGGAGCAGTACTTC	CASSLSGGDSWEQYF
TRBV28	TRBJ1-2	once	NA	TGTGCCAGCAGTGCTCAGTACGGCTACACCTTC	CASSAQYGYTF